The TCR beta chain under discussion was sequenced for a study of molecular identifiers for immune sequencing clone quantification. Study overall: Replicate runs used RNA from about 19,000 or 110,000 naive CD8 cells, which was split five ways into aliquots, and four of those aliquots were then sequenced.

V gave up 5 bases and J gave up 5 bases, with 12 bases separating them. The CDR3 length is 13 residues. Germline-derived CDR1 and CDR2 are DFQATT and SNEGSKA (reference sequence). TCRdb fed the PCR reads into MiXCR, producing one record per CDR3 protein. The repertoire holds over 100,000 distinct CDR3 sequences, 35% seen once, with 9% to 10% in the top ten. When naive CD8 T cells were sorted, they were gated as CD8+CD4-CCR7+CD45RA+. The genes are TRBV20-1 and TRBJ2-2; D gene uncertain. The source is a human donor in good health. Some libraries in this study had Jurkat cell RNA spiked in. What was sequenced was naive CD8+ T cells from blood, with Jurkat cell RNA spiked in. Subset specified: FACS-sorted CD8+CD4-CCR7+CD45RA+ naive T cells. The CDR3 protein is CSAQERRTGELFF. CDR3 nucleotide sequence: TGCAGTGCTCAAGAGAGGCGTACCGGGGAGCTGTTTTTT.